A selection of T cell receptor beta chains follows, all from one sample in a study of neurological immune-mediated disorders. TCRdb analysed the 5' RACE reads with MiXCR anew, one entry per CDR3 protein. The sample contains approximately 27,000 distinct CDR3 sequences, 20% to 25% of which appear only once. The sample was CD4+ T cells from blood. The origin of the receptors is a man aged 45-65 years with HTLV-1-associated myelopathy (HAM/TSP). Both conserved end residues are part of each CDR3. The D gene is left open where the match is weak. Size is omitted from some rows. Given values are once, few, many or a class for expanded clones.

CDR3 DNA: TGTGCCAGCAGGACCAGGACTAGGGGGTTATTC
CDR3 protein: CASRTRTRGLF
clone size: NA
D gene: NA
J gene: TRBJ2-1
V gene: TRBV12-3/TRBV12-4
CDR3 length: 11

CDR3 DNA: TGCGCCAGCAGCCAGAGAGGGACAGCCGGGACTAGCGATGAGCAGTTCTTC
CDR3 protein: CASSQRGTAGTSDEQFF
clone size: NA
D gene: TRBD2
J gene: TRBJ2-1
V gene: TRBV10-1
CDR3 length: 17

CDR3 DNA: NA
CDR3 protein: CASSIYLCSAGTGGNTIYF
clone size: NA
D gene: NA
J gene: TRBJ1-3
V gene: TRBV9
CDR3 length: 19

CDR3 DNA: TGCGCCAGCAGCCAGGGACAGTCAGGCGAAAAACTGTTTTTT
CDR3 protein: CASSQGQSGEKLFF
clone size: many
D gene: TRBD1
J gene: TRBJ1-4
V gene: TRBV4-1
CDR3 length: 14

CDR3 DNA: TGCAGTGCTACTAAGGGACAGGGGAACACTGAAGCTTTCTTT
CDR3 protein: CSATKGQGNTEAFF
clone size: many
D gene: TRBD1
J gene: TRBJ1-1
V gene: TRBV20-1
CDR3 length: 14

CDR3 DNA: TGTGCCAGCAGCTCTCGACAGGGGTGGACCGGGGAGCTGTTTTTT
CDR3 protein: CASSSRQGWTGELFF
clone size: many
D gene: TRBD1
J gene: TRBJ2-2
V gene: TRBV7-3
CDR3 length: 15

CDR3 DNA: TGTGCCAGCAGTGAGAGCCTTTACAATGAGCAGTTCTTC
CDR3 protein: CASSESLYNEQFF
clone size: many
D gene: NA
J gene: TRBJ2-1
V gene: TRBV6-1
CDR3 length: 13

CDR3 DNA: TGCGCCAGCAGCTTGGATGTCGGGGGGCACAATGAGCAGTTCTTC
CDR3 protein: CASSLDVGGHNEQFF
clone size: many
D gene: NA
J gene: TRBJ2-1
V gene: TRBV5-1
CDR3 length: 15

CDR3 DNA: TGTGCCACTCTATCGGTATGGGTGGGAACTGAAGCTTTCTTT
CDR3 protein: CATLSVWVGTEAFF
clone size: many
D gene: NA
J gene: TRBJ1-1
V gene: TRBV7-9
CDR3 length: 14

CDR3 DNA: TGTGCCACCCGAACGACTTCTCTTACCTACGAGCAGTACTTC
CDR3 protein: CATRTTSLTYEQYF
clone size: many
D gene: NA
J gene: TRBJ2-7
V gene: TRBV24-1
CDR3 length: 14

CDR3 DNA: TGCGCCAGCAGCCCGGAGGGACTGAATGAGCAGTTCTTC
CDR3 protein: CASSPEGLNEQFF
clone size: many
D gene: NA
J gene: TRBJ2-1
V gene: TRBV5-1
CDR3 length: 13

CDR3 DNA: TGTGCCAGCAGCTTGGGACAGCGGGTCTATGGCTACACCTTC
CDR3 protein: CASSLGQRVYGYTF
clone size: many
D gene: NA
J gene: TRBJ1-2
V gene: TRBV5-8
CDR3 length: 14

CDR3 DNA: TGTGCCAGCAGGGGGCGGATCTCCTACTATGGCTACACCTTC
CDR3 protein: CASRGRISYYGYTF
clone size: many
D gene: NA
J gene: TRBJ1-2
V gene: TRBV6-1
CDR3 length: 14

CDR3 DNA: TGTGCCAGCTCTCCCGGGACAGGGGGCTACGAGCAGTACTTC
CDR3 protein: CASSPGTGGYEQYF
clone size: many
D gene: TRBD1
J gene: TRBJ2-7
V gene: TRBV18
CDR3 length: 14

CDR3 DNA: TGCAGCGTTGTAGCAGGGGGCCTCTTAGGGGCTGGCTACACCTTC
CDR3 protein: CSVVAGGLLGAGYTF
clone size: many
D gene: TRBD1
J gene: TRBJ1-2
V gene: TRBV29-1
CDR3 length: 15

CDR3 DNA: TGCGCCAGCAGCTTGGCCACCAGTCAAAACATTCAGTACTTC
CDR3 protein: CASSLATSQNIQYF
clone size: large
D gene: NA
J gene: TRBJ2-4
V gene: TRBV5-1
CDR3 length: 14

CDR3 DNA: TGTGCCAGCAGCCCCCGCGGGCAGCCCCAGCATTTT
CDR3 protein: CASSPRGQPQHF
clone size: many
D gene: NA
J gene: TRBJ1-5
V gene: TRBV3-1
CDR3 length: 12

CDR3 DNA: TGCGCCAGCAGCAGACTAGGAGGGACAGATACGCAGTATTTT
CDR3 protein: CASSRLGGTDTQYF
clone size: many
D gene: NA
J gene: TRBJ2-3
V gene: TRBV5-1
CDR3 length: 14

CDR3 DNA: TGTGCCAGCAGCCCGGCCTCGAACACTGAAGCTTTCTTT
CDR3 protein: CASSPASNTEAFF
clone size: NA
D gene: NA
J gene: TRBJ1-1
V gene: TRBV3-1
CDR3 length: 13

CDR3 DNA: TGTGCCAGCAGCCAAGAAGGACTAGCGGGGGGCCCCGGGGAGCTGTTTTTT
CDR3 protein: CASSQEGLAGGPGELFF
clone size: NA
D gene: TRBD2
J gene: TRBJ2-2
V gene: TRBV4-2
CDR3 length: 17

CDR3 DNA: TGTGCCAGCAGTCCTATGACTGGGGGGTACACTGAAGCTTTCTTT
CDR3 protein: CASSPMTGGYTEAFF
clone size: many
D gene: NA
J gene: TRBJ1-1
V gene: TRBV6-1
CDR3 length: 15

CDR3 DNA: TGTGCCAGTACCTCAGACAGGGCCCCCAATCAGCCCCAGCATTTT
CDR3 protein: CASTSDRAPNQPQHF
clone size: few
D gene: TRBD1
J gene: TRBJ1-5
V gene: TRBV19
CDR3 length: 15

CDR3 DNA: TGTGCCAGCAGCCTCACAGCGGGCCGGCCGAACACTGAAGCTTTCTTT
CDR3 protein: CASSLTAGRPNTEAFF
clone size: NA
D gene: NA
J gene: TRBJ1-1
V gene: TRBV7-3
CDR3 length: 16

CDR3 DNA: TGCGCCAGCAGCCAAGAAAGGACAGGGGGCTATAATTCACCCCTCCACTTT
CDR3 protein: CASSQERTGGYNSPLHF
clone size: many
D gene: TRBD1
J gene: TRBJ1-6
V gene: TRBV4-1
CDR3 length: 17

CDR3 DNA: TGTGCCAGCAGCTTAGGGAGACTAGCGGGAGGGTTCGACGAGCAGTACTTC
CDR3 protein: CASSLGRLAGGFDEQYF
clone size: many
D gene: TRBD2
J gene: TRBJ2-7
V gene: TRBV7-2
CDR3 length: 17

CDR3 DNA: TGCGCCAGCAGCTTGGTAGGGCCCTCTGGGGCCAACGTCCTGACTTTC
CDR3 protein: CASSLVGPSGANVLTF
clone size: many
D gene: NA
J gene: TRBJ2-6
V gene: TRBV5-1
CDR3 length: 16

CDR3 DNA: TGTGCCAGTAGTCCAGGACAGGGTCTTGTGATGAACACTGAAGCTTTCTTT
CDR3 protein: CASSPGQGLVMNTEAFF
clone size: many
D gene: TRBD1
J gene: TRBJ1-1
V gene: TRBV19
CDR3 length: 17

CDR3 DNA: TGCAGTGCTAGTGGCTCGGGGGGCGCGAACTATGGCTACACCTTC
CDR3 protein: CSASGSGGANYGYTF
clone size: few
D gene: NA
J gene: TRBJ1-2
V gene: TRBV20-1
CDR3 length: 15

CDR3 DNA: TGCAGTGCTAGGGCCAGGGTATTCCCCTACGAGCAGTACTTC
CDR3 protein: CSARARVFPYEQYF
clone size: NA
D gene: NA
J gene: TRBJ2-7
V gene: TRBV20-1
CDR3 length: 14

CDR3 DNA: TGCGCCAGCAGCTGGGGGTTACGGGACGGGAGCACAGATACGCAGTATTTT
CDR3 protein: CASSWGLRDGSTDTQYF
clone size: many
D gene: NA
J gene: TRBJ2-3
V gene: TRBV5-1
CDR3 length: 17

CDR3 DNA: TGTGCCAGCAGCTTAGGAGCTGGCGGGGGCACAGATACGCAGTATTTT
CDR3 protein: CASSLGAGGGTDTQYF
clone size: many
D gene: NA
J gene: TRBJ2-3
V gene: TRBV7-3
CDR3 length: 16

CDR3 DNA: TGCAGTGCTAGGCCGGCGGGCCCTAGCTCCTACAATGAGCAGTTCTTC
CDR3 protein: CSARPAGPSSYNEQFF
clone size: many
D gene: NA
J gene: TRBJ2-1
V gene: TRBV20-1
CDR3 length: 16

CDR3 DNA: TGTGCCAGCAGTGAGTATGGGGGGGGATCACCCCTCCACTTT
CDR3 protein: CASSEYGGGSPLHF
clone size: NA
D gene: NA
J gene: TRBJ1-6
V gene: TRBV6-1
CDR3 length: 14

CDR3 DNA: TGCAGTGCTCAACGGGGGCAAGGGGCCGGGAGTCGGCCCCAGCATTTT
CDR3 protein: CSAQRGQGAGSRPQHF
clone size: NA
D gene: NA
J gene: TRBJ1-5
V gene: TRBV20-1
CDR3 length: 16

CDR3 DNA: TGCAGTGCTAGAGATTCATCAAGCGGCCCCCGAAGGGAGCAGTTCTTC
CDR3 protein: CSARDSSSGPRREQFF
clone size: many
D gene: NA
J gene: TRBJ2-1
V gene: TRBV20-1
CDR3 length: 16

CDR3 DNA: TGTGCCAGCAGTTTGTTAGAGACCCAGTACTTC
CDR3 protein: CASSLLETQYF
clone size: medium-sized
D gene: NA
J gene: TRBJ2-5
V gene: TRBV5-5
CDR3 length: 11

CDR3 DNA: TGTGCCAGCAGCTCCAAATCTGGGGCCAACGTCCTGACTTTC
CDR3 protein: CASSSKSGANVLTF
clone size: many
D gene: NA
J gene: TRBJ2-6
V gene: TRBV7-2
CDR3 length: 14

CDR3 DNA: TGCGCCAGCAGCTTTGGGGAACAAGAGACCCAGTACTTC
CDR3 protein: CASSFGEQETQYF
clone size: many
D gene: NA
J gene: TRBJ2-5
V gene: TRBV5-1
CDR3 length: 13

CDR3 DNA: TGTGCCAGCAGTGGCTGGCAGGGCGGGGATACGCAGTATTTT
CDR3 protein: CASSGWQGGDTQYF
clone size: NA
D gene: NA
J gene: TRBJ2-3
V gene: TRBV12-3/TRBV12-4
CDR3 length: 14

CDR3 DNA: TGTGCCAGCAGGTGGAGGAGGGCCGACAATGAGCAGTTCTTC
CDR3 protein: CASRWRRADNEQFF
clone size: once
D gene: NA
J gene: TRBJ2-1
V gene: TRBV7-8
CDR3 length: 14

CDR3 DNA: TGCAGTGCTAGTCCGGGGGGGAAAACAGATACGCAGTATTTT
CDR3 protein: CSASPGGKTDTQYF
clone size: NA
D gene: TRBD2
J gene: TRBJ2-3
V gene: TRBV20-1
CDR3 length: 14

CDR3 DNA: TGTGCCAGCAGTTCAGGGAAACAAGAGACCCAGTACTTC
CDR3 protein: CASSSGKQETQYF
clone size: many
D gene: NA
J gene: TRBJ2-5
V gene: TRBV12-3/TRBV12-4
CDR3 length: 13

CDR3 DNA: TGTGCCAGCAGTTCCCCGCTAGCCTACGAGCAGTACTTC
CDR3 protein: CASSSPLAYEQYF
clone size: many
D gene: NA
J gene: TRBJ2-7
V gene: TRBV12-3/TRBV12-4
CDR3 length: 13

CDR3 DNA: TGCAGTGCTGGGCCTAGCGGGAGAATGAGGAATGAGCAGTTCTTC
CDR3 protein: CSAGPSGRMRNEQFF
clone size: many
D gene: TRBD2
J gene: TRBJ2-1
V gene: TRBV20-1
CDR3 length: 15

CDR3 DNA: TGTGCCAGCAGCCCATGGGCTGGGGCCAACGTCCTGACTTTC
CDR3 protein: CASSPWAGANVLTF
clone size: many
D gene: NA
J gene: TRBJ2-6
V gene: TRBV9
CDR3 length: 14

CDR3 DNA: TGTGCCAGCAACCAAGATCTCATCGATACGCAGTATTTT
CDR3 protein: CASNQDLIDTQYF
clone size: NA
D gene: NA
J gene: TRBJ2-3
V gene: TRBV14
CDR3 length: 13

CDR3 DNA: TGTGCCAGCAGCTTAGGCTTACAGACCCGCACAGATACGCAGTATTTT
CDR3 protein: CASSLGLQTRTDTQYF
clone size: many
D gene: NA
J gene: TRBJ2-3
V gene: TRBV13
CDR3 length: 16

CDR3 DNA: TGTGCCAGCAGCTTTGCTACAGGGGCAGATACGCAGTATTTT
CDR3 protein: CASSFATGADTQYF
clone size: many
D gene: TRBD1
J gene: TRBJ2-3
V gene: TRBV5-6
CDR3 length: 14

CDR3 DNA: TGTGCCAGCAGTCCGGTCCCGGGACAGGGTGTGACCCAGTACTTC
CDR3 protein: CASSPVPGQGVTQYF
clone size: medium-sized
D gene: TRBD1
J gene: TRBJ2-5
V gene: TRBV6-4
CDR3 length: 15